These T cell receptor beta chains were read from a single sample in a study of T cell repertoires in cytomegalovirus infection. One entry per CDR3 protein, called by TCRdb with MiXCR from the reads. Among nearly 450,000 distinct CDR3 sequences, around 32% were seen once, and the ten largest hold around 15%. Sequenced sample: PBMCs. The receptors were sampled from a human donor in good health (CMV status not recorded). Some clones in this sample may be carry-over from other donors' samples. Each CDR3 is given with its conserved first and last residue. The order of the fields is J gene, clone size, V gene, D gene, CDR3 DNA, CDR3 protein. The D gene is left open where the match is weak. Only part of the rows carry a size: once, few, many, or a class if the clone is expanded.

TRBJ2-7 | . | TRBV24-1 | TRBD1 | TGTGCCACCTACCCCCGGGACAGGAGTAGTCTAGTTACCTACGAGCAGTACTTC | CATYPRDRSSLVTYEQYF
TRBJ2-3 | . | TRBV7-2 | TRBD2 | TGTGCCAGCAGCCCCTCCGGACTAGCTCTAAGCACAGATACGCAGTATTTT | CASSPSGLALSTDTQYF
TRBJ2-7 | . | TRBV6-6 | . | TGTGCCAGCAGTTACGACAGTTCAAACGAGCAGTACTTC | CASSYDSSNEQYF
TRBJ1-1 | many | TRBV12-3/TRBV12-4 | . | TGTGCCAGCAGTTTTATAGGCGCTGAAGCTTTCTTT | CASSFIGAEAFF
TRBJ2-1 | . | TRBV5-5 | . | TGTGCCAGCAGCTTGGGGCCGGAACCTACCTACAATGAGCAGTGCTTC | CASSLGPEPTYNEQCF
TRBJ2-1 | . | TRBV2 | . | TGTGCCAGCAGTGAAGGGCGGCGACCCGAGCAGTTCTTC | CASSEGRRPEQFF
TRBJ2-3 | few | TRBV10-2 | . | TGCGCCAGCAGTGACGGAGGAGCAGATACGCAGTATTTT | CASSDGGADTQYF
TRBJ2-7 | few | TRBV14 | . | TGTGCCAGCAGCCGCTCGACCTGGGGGCAGTACTTC | CASSRSTWGQYF
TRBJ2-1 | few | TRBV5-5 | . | TGTGCCAGTCTGCACGGGGCGGTCTACAATGAGCAGTTCTTC | CASLHGAVYNEQFF
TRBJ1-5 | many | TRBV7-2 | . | TGTGCCAGCAGCTTAGGCGGGGCCGGCAATCAGCCCCAGCATTTT | CASSLGGAGNQPQHF
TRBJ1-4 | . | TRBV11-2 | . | TGTGCCAGCAGCGGGAGCCGCGGTTCTAATGAAAAACTGTTTTTT | CASSGSRGSNEKLFF
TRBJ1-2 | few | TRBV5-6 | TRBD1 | TGTGCCAGCAGCTTGTTAGAGGACAGGGGTACGTCCAACTATGGCTACACCTTC | CASSLLEDRGTSNYGYTF
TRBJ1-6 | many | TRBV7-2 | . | TGTGCCAGCAGCTTAGCAGGGACTTCACCCCTCCACTTT | CASSLAGTSPLHF
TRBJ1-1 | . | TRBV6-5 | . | TGTGCCAGCAGTTACTCGAGAGGGCTGAACACTGAAGCTTTCTTT | CASSYSRGLNTEAFF
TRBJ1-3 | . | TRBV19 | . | TGTGCCAGTAGAGCCCAAAGCTCTGGAAACACCATATATTTT | CASRAQSSGNTIYF
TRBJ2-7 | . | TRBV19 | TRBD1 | TGTGCCAGTAGTATCTGGGACAGGGGTTCCTACGAGCAGTACTTC | CASSIWDRGSYEQYF